The clone carrying this T cell receptor (beta chain) was counted once. Its antigen remains unidentified. The sample belongs to a study of chemoradiotherapy in HPV16-positive cancers. Profiled with immunoSEQ multiplex PCR; TCRdb holds only in-frame clones, not every one. The sample holds some 70,000 clones; 88% are singletons and the top ten take 4.2%. Study-wide results and limits: HPV-responsive T-cell expansion during chemoradiotherapy was linked to improved recurrence-free survival in HPV16-positive patients. Candidate HPV-specific clones and E7-related TCR motifs grew in tumor during treatment.

Germline CDR1 SGHTA, CDR2 FQGNSA. V gave up 1 base and J gave up 3 bases; unmatched junction bases: 0. This CDR3 is 13 amino acids long. The sequencing here drew on blood, taken from a patient who underwent chemoradiotherapy. This clonotype originated in a human donor with HPV-associated anogenital cancer. This chain uses TRBV7-2 with TRBJ2-7, with 7 bases aligning to TRBD1. CDR3 in amino acids: CASSLGTGYEQYF. The CDR3 DNA reads TGTGCCAGCAGCTTAGGGACAGGCTACGAGCAGTACTTC.